The 13 T cell receptor beta chains below all came from one sample that was sequenced in a study of T cells in Graves' hyperthyroidism and ophthalmopathy. There were TCR beta CDR3 regions amplified from RNA transcripts. An initial round of RT-PCR targeting the TCR CDR3 relied on the HTBI primer set. TCRdb recomputed calls from the multiplex PCR reads with MiXCR, one row per CDR3 protein. The top ten clones hold 15% to 20% of a sample with around 520,000 distinct CDR3 sequences, approximately 14% of them seen once. The sequencing input was blood. Source of these receptors: a woman aged 18-29 years with Graves' hyperthyroidism.

The J gene is TRBJ1-4, the V gene TRBV4-1; D is unclear. Looked up from germline, CDR1 is MGHRA and CDR2 is YSYEKL. The V end lost 2 bases, the J end lost 3 bases, and 7 bases lay between the germline ends. The CDR3 contains 14 residues. For the CDR3, the DNA is TGCGCCAGCAGCCAACCAGCGGCTAATGAAAAACTGTTTTTT. This codes for CASSQPAANEKLFF.

At least ten counts were recorded for this clonotype. The chain links TRBV10-2 to TRBJ2-2; possible D gene TRBD2, 5 bases. The V end was cut by 2 bases, the J end by 4 bases, with 11 bases between. Germline values: CDR1 WSHSY, CDR2 SAAADI. CDR3 size: 15 residues. The CDR3 reads CASSERGRGTGELFF. The CDR3 region has the DNA TGCGCCAGCAGTGAGCGGGGTCGGGGCACCGGGGAGCTGTTTTTT.

This clonotype was recorded many times. The chain has TRBV2 and TRBJ2-2; D is unresolved. Germline CDR1 reads SNHLY; CDR2 reads FYNNEI. V lost 9 bases and J lost 3, with 14 bases in between. This CDR3 region has 14 residues. The CDR3 region has the DNA TGTGCCAGTCACCCCACTGCGGACACCGGGGAGCTGTTTTTT. Translation: CASHPTADTGELFF.

The chain is built from TRBV4-2 and TRBJ1-4; tentatively, D is TRBD1 (5 bases). Germline lookup yields CDR1 LGHNA and CDR2 YNFKEQ. CDR3 length equals 18 residues. V dropped 4 bases and J dropped 0 bases, with 18 bases sitting between them. The CDR3: CASSPLPGRTATNEKLFF. DNA of the CDR3: TGTGCCAGCAGCCCCCTCCCGGGACGGACCGCAACTAATGAAAAACTGTTTTTT.

This clonotype was seen more than once but under ten times. The CDR3 protein is CSAVEGGQGHRGYGYTF. CDR3 nucleotides: TGCAGTGCTGTCGAGGGGGGACAGGGGCACAGGGGGTATGGCTACACCTTC. The rearrangement uses TRBV20-1 and TRBJ1-2; TRBD1 matches 10 bases. Germline V gene sequence: CDR1 DFQATT, CDR2 SNEGSKA (reference sequence). V shed 5 bases, J shed 5 bases, and the junction held 17 bases outside the gene matches. This CDR3 contains 17 residues.

This clonotype was seen only a few times. Sequence at one end of the junction differs from germline and may be a read error. The rearrangement links TRBV19 to TRBJ2-2; possibly TRBD2 for D (5 bases). This CDR3 has 14 residues. Germline CDR1 and CDR2: LNHDA and SQIVND (reference sequence). The chain's CDR3 is CASLSGYATEELFF. The CDR3 bases are TGTGCCAGTTTGAGCGGCTATGCTACCGAGGAGCTGTTTTTT.

In its sample, this clonotype was seen many times. The genes are TRBV27 and TRBJ1-1; D not resolved. V lost 0 bases and J 1 base, leaving 12 bases between the germline ends. Germline V lookup: CDR1 MNHEY, CDR2 SMNVEV (reference sequence). The CDR3 is 16 residues long. Here the CDR3 reads CASSLSIRSWNTEAFF. CDR3 nucleotide sequence: TGTGCCAGCAGTTTATCGATAAGGAGCTGGAACACTGAAGCTTTCTTT.

This chain links TRBV14 with TRBJ2-7; D possibly corresponds to TRBD2 (6 bases). Per the germline V gene, CDR1 is SGHDN and CDR2 is FVKESK. V lost 1 base and J 9 bases, leaving 10 bases between the germline ends. The CDR3 contains 12 residues. CDR3 amino acids: CASSQGWGLQYV. CDR3 bases: TGTGCCAGCAGCCAAGGGTGGGGACTGCAGTACGTC.

There are many counts of this clonotype. The chain couples TRBV2 to TRBJ2-3; no clear D gene. Between the trimmed V and J ends, which lost 5 bases and 13 bases, there was a span of 10 bases. This CDR3 is 10 amino acids long. Germline assignment: CDR1 SNHLY and CDR2 FYNNEI. The CDR3 spells CASSFRTEYF. The CDR3 bases are TGTGCCAGCAGTTTCCGGACGGAGTATTTT.

The rearrangement links TRBV14 to TRBJ1-2, with D tentatively TRBD1 (5 bases). Germline V CDR1 and CDR2: SGHDN, FVKESK. V was cut by 4 bases and J by 4 bases, with 10 bases left in between. CDR3 length equals 13 residues. CDR3 protein: CASSRDGTYGYTF. CDR3 DNA: TGTGCCAGCAGCCGGGACGGCACCTATGGCTACACCTTC.

A note on this clonotype: A junction end diverges from the germline sequence, so it may reflect a read error. V usage is TRBV5-5 and J usage is TRBJ2-3; D gene unclear. CDR3 size: 15 residues. CDR1 and CDR2 from the germline V gene are SGHKS and YYEKEE (reference sequence). CDR3 DNA sequence: TGCGCCAGCAGCTCCATAAGCCTTAGTCTAGATACGCAGTATTTT. Protein: CASSSISLSLDTQYF. Supplemented by reference TRBV5-5 and TRBJ2-3, the full variable domain reads DAGVTQSPTHLIKTRGQQVTLRCSPISGHKSVSWYQQVLGQGPQFIFQYYEKEERGRGNFPDRFSARQFPNYSSELNVNALLLGDSALYLCASSSISLSLDTQYFGPGTRLTVL.

The rearrangement joins TRBV5-1 to TRBJ2-1, with TRBD2 matching over 11 bases. CDR3 size: 14 residues. The germline gives CDR1 SGHRS, CDR2 YFSETQ. The V segment lost 1 base and the J segment 9 bases; nucleotides outside the gene matches: 3. CDR3 sequence: CASSLSSGGFEQFF. The DNA for the CDR3 is TGCGCCAGCAGCTTGTCTAGCGGGGGGTTTGAGCAGTTCTTC.

This clonotype was picked up many times. V usage is TRBV12-3 or TRBV12-4 and J usage is TRBJ1-5; D is unclear. CDR3 size: 14 residues. Between the trimmed V and J ends, which lost 6 bases and 1 base, there was a span of 10 bases. CDR3 DNA: TGTGCCAGCAGCCTAGGACGGAGCAATCAGCCCCAGCATTTT. It is translated as CASSLGRSNQPQHF.